This TCR beta chain was found in a study of CD8+CD57+ T cells in acquired aplastic anemia. Note on this clonotype: The antigen remains undetermined.

CDR3 size: 14 residues. With V trimmed by 4 bases and J by 16 bases, 12 bases remained unmatched. Per germline, CDR1 SGDLS and CDR2 YYNGEE. Study-level results: Patients and controls had CD8+ Simpson's diversity values that were not significantly distinct.

Genomic DNA templated the TCR beta VDJ and CDR3 profiling. TCRdb used MiXCR to reprocess the reads, holding one entry per CDR3 protein. Here the sample spans some 410,000 distinct CDR3 sequences, about two thirds being singletons. The sequence came from a human donor in good health, serving as a control. Sequenced material: sorted CD4+, CD8+, or CD8+CD57+ T cells (not recorded which) from PBMCs. The J gene is TRBJ2-1, the V gene TRBV9; TRBD1 aligns across 12 bases. CDR3 in DNA: TGTGCCAGCAGCAGGAACCCGGGACAGGGGGCCAATTTCTTC. Its translation: CASSRNPGQGANFF.